The next 21 T cell receptor beta chains were all read from a single sample in a study of shared clonotypes between healthy human individuals. Method: immunoSEQ multiplex PCR; TCRdb's copy keeps in-frame clones and lacks some. The data show millions of clones, approximately 93% seen once. Input material: naive CD4+ T cells from PBMCs. Subset indicated: CD45RA+ positively selected. The receptors shown here come from a man between 18 and 29 years old in good health. Some clones in this sample may be carry-over from other donors' samples.

This clone was recorded a few times. The rearrangement links TRBV5-5 to TRBJ1-5; D unresolved. Germline V gene lookup returns CDR1 SGHKS and CDR2 YYEKEE (reference sequence). Trimming stripped 3 bases from V and 9 bases from J, with 16 bases between. This CDR3 spans 14 amino acids. The CDR3 DNA follows: TGTGCCAGCAGCTGGAGGGCCTTAGAACCGCCCCAGCATTTT. Translation: CASSWRALEPPQHF.

CDR3 sequence reads: CASSSQPPVTGSNEQFF. The CDR3, as DNA: TGTGCCAGCAGCTCCCAACCTCCCGTAACAGGGAGCAATGAGCAGTTCTTC. The chain links TRBV7-3 to TRBJ2-1; perhaps TRBD1 as D (6 bases). The CDR3 contains 17 residues. Germline V gives CDR1 SGHTA, CDR2 FQGTGA. V lost 4 bases to trimming and J lost 6 bases, with 22 bases between them. Together with reference TRBV7-3 and TRBJ2-1, the CDR3 gives the full variable domain: GAGVSQTPSNKVTEKGKYVELRCDPISGHTALYWYRQSLGQGPEFLIYFQGTGAADDSGLPNDRFFAVRPEGSVSTLKIQRTERGDSAVYLCASSSQPPVTGSNEQFFGPGTRLTVL.

The V call is TRBV29-1, the J call TRBJ2-6; D is unresolved. The germline V gene encodes CDR1 SQVTM and CDR2 ANQGSEA. Trimming stripped 4 bases from V and 4 bases from J, with 11 bases between. The CDR3 consists of 14 residues. The CDR3 nucleotides are TGCAGCGTTGTGGTAGCTGGCGGGGCCAACGTCCTGACTTTC. This codes for CSVVVAGGANVLTF. Looking up the rest from reference TRBV29-1 and TRBJ2-6 gives the full variable domain: SAVISQKPSRDICQRGTSLTIQCQVDSQVTMMFWYRQQPGQSLTLIATANQGSEATYESGFVIDKFPISRPNLTFSTLTVSNMSPEDSSIYLCSVVVAGGANVLTFGAGSRLTVL.

As for this clone: Distinct nucleotide sequences in the sample also encode this CDR3. The J gene is TRBJ1-2, the V gene TRBV7-8; 8 bases align to TRBD1. The germline V gene encodes CDR1 SGHVS and CDR2 FQNEAQ. The CDR3 is 14 amino acids. V shed 5 bases, J shed 2 bases, and the junction held 4 bases outside the gene matches. This CDR3 reads CASSPGQGNYGYTF. The CDR3 DNA reads as TGTGCCAGCAGCCCAGGACAGGGAAACTATGGCTACACCTTC.

The gene calls are TRBV29-1 and TRBJ2-1; D tentatively fits TRBD1 or TRBD2 (5 bases each). Germline CDR1 is SQVTM and CDR2 is ANQGSEA. Trimming left V 7 bases short and J 7 bases short, with 23 bases between. The length of the CDR3 is 15 residues. The CDR3 protein is CSDRTTKSGPNEQFF. CDR3 bases: TGCAGCGATAGGACGACCAAGTCGGGACCAAATGAGCAGTTCTTC.

The chain carries TRBV5-1 and TRBJ1-3; D may be TRBD1 (5 bases). This CDR3 has 15 amino acids. Germline CDR1 is SGHRS and CDR2 is YFSETQ. Trimming stripped 4 bases from V and 0 bases from J, with 11 bases between. CDR3 coding DNA: TGCGCCAGCAGCCCAGGGTTTTTCTCTGGAAACACCATATATTTT. Encoded protein: CASSPGFFSGNTIYF.

The J gene is TRBJ1-1, the V gene TRBV30; D is unclear. Germline V gives CDR1 GTSNPN, CDR2 SVGIG (reference sequence). The CDR3 is 14 residues long. The ends were cut back, 4 bases at V and 0 bases at J, with 12 bases in the middle. In DNA, the CDR3 is TGTGCCTGGAAAGGAGGTATCGTGAACACTGAAGCTTTCTTT. This encodes CAWKGGIVNTEAFF.

V gene TRBV5-1 combines with J gene TRBJ2-3, with D maybe TRBD2 (6 bases). Germline V gene data show CDR1 as SGHRS and CDR2 as YFSETQ. Trimming removed 0 bases from V and 1 base from J, with 9 bases in between. The CDR3 is 15 amino acids. The CDR3 region is CASSLVGGGTDTQYF. CDR3 in DNA: TGCGCCAGCAGCTTGGTCGGAGGGGGCACAGATACGCAGTATTTT.

This rearrangement joins TRBV15 to TRBJ1-3, with 10 bases fitting TRBD1. Per the germline V gene, CDR1 is LNHNV and CDR2 is YYDKDF (reference sequence). V was clipped by 2 bases and J by 11 bases; unmatched bases: 6. The CDR3 loop spans 14 amino acids. CDR3 sequence reads: CATSRLPGQGSIYF. CDR3 coding DNA: TGTGCCACCAGCAGACTACCGGGACAGGGGTCCATATATTTT.

The V and J genes are TRBV5-4 and TRBJ2-5; D is perhaps TRBD2 (6 bases). There are 14 residues in the CDR3. Germline V gene data show CDR1 as SGHNT and CDR2 as YYREEE (reference sequence). The germline V and J ends were trimmed by 4 bases and 4 bases, with 14 bases remaining between them. In DNA, the CDR3 is TGTGCCAGCAGCCCGACATCGGAGGGAGAGACCCAGTACTTC. This encodes CASSPTSEGETQYF.

This clone occurred a few times. CDR3: CAVTGPSYEQYF. In nucleotides, the CDR3 is TGTGCCGTGACGGGACCCTCCTACGAGCAGTACTTC. The chain uses TRBV30 and TRBJ2-7; D may be TRBD1 or TRBD2 (5 bases each). The CDR3 has 12 amino acids. Looked up from germline, CDR1 is GTSNPN and CDR2 is SVGIG (reference sequence). With 8 bases removed from V and 0 bases from J, the gap between germline ends came to 11 bases.

The rearrangement uses TRBV11-3 and TRBJ2-2, with 10 bases aligning to TRBD2. This CDR3 comprises 16 residues. With 6 bases clipped from V and 1 base from J, the junction kept 5 bases outside the gene matches. The germline V gene encodes CDR1 SGHNT and CDR2 YENEEA. CDR3 bases: TGTGCCAGCAGAAAAGGACTAGCGGAGAACACCGGGGAGCTGTTTTTT. This gives the protein CASRKGLAENTGELFF.

This clone was observed a few times. The chain couples TRBV5-8 to TRBJ1-1; D remains ambiguous. Germline V gene sequence: CDR1 SGHTS, CDR2 YDEGEE. The CDR3 spans 14 residues. Trimming shortened V by 3 bases and J by 3 bases, and 12 bases separated the two germline ends. CDR3 residues: CASSWGRSYTEAFF. DNA for the CDR3: TGTGCCAGCAGCTGGGGTAGGTCCTACACTGAAGCTTTCTTT.

V usage is TRBV5-1 and J usage is TRBJ1-2, with D tentatively TRBD1 (5 bases). The CDR3 totals 14 residues. From germline, CDR1 is SGHRS and CDR2 YFSETQ. V lost 0 bases, J lost 6 bases, and 12 bases lay in between. The CDR3 reads CASSLVRTGHGYTF. Written as DNA, the CDR3 is TGCGCCAGCAGCTTGGTGCGTACAGGCCATGGCTACACCTTC.

Only one count was recorded for this clone. The rearrangement joins TRBV7-3 to TRBJ2-1, with 9 positions matching TRBD2. The J segment lost 3 bases and the V segment lost 3 bases, leaving 6 bases of the junction unmatched. The CDR3 has 16 residues. Germline-derived CDR1 and CDR2 are SGHTA and FQGTGA. CDR3 residues: CASSLTSGQNYNEQFF. Written as DNA, the CDR3 is TGTGCCAGCAGCTTGACTAGCGGCCAGAACTACAATGAGCAGTTCTTC. Using reference TRBV7-3 and TRBJ2-1 for the parts outside the CDR3, the full variable domain is GAGVSQTPSNKVTEKGKYVELRCDPISGHTALYWYRQSLGQGPEFLIYFQGTGAADDSGLPNDRFFAVRPEGSVSTLKIQRTERGDSAVYLCASSLTSGQNYNEQFFGPGTRLTVL.

The V call is TRBV28, the J call TRBJ2-2; tentative D call: TRBD1 (6 bases). The ends were cut back, 6 bases at V and 8 bases at J, with 7 bases in the middle. The CDR3 length is 11 residues. From germline, CDR1 is MDHEN and CDR2 SYDVKM. The CDR3 DNA reads as TGTGCCAGCAGACAGGGTGGGGAGCTGTTTTTT. This codes for CASRQGGELFF.

V usage is TRBV7-9 and J usage is TRBJ1-1; D is undetermined. CDR1 is SEHNR and CDR2 is FQNEAQ in the germline V gene (reference sequence). This CDR3 has 15 amino acids. Trimming pared 7 bases from V and 4 bases from J, leaving 19 bases between. The CDR3 loop is CASTPIAVVGTEAFF. In nucleotides, the CDR3 is TGTGCCAGCACCCCCATAGCGGTGGTGGGCACTGAAGCTTTCTTT. The full variable domain, completed using reference TRBV7-9 and TRBJ1-1, is DTGVSQNPRHKITKRGQNVTFRCDPISEHNRLYWYRQTLGQGPEFLTYFQNEAQLEKSRLLSDRFSAERPKGSFSTLEIQRTEQGDSAMYLCASTPIAVVGTEAFFGQGTRLTVV.

The CDR3 region is CASSRGTGMMTEAFF. The CDR3 DNA is TGCGCCAGCAGCCGGGGGACAGGGATGATGACTGAAGCTTTCTTT. The chain joins TRBV5-1 to TRBJ1-1; 9 nucleotides align to TRBD1. CDR3 size: 15 residues. The V gene end was trimmed by 4 bases and the J gene end by 5 bases; junction bases not matched to a gene: 9. The V gene's germline CDR1 is SGHRS and CDR2 YFSETQ.

This chain uses TRBV27 with TRBJ2-3; 11 bases agree with TRBD1. CDR1 is MNHEY and CDR2 is SMNVEV in the germline V gene (reference sequence). With V trimmed by 6 bases and J by 3 bases, 5 bases remained unmatched. The CDR3 covers 15 residues. CDR3 loop: CASSWGQGETDTQYF. CDR3 bases: TGTGCCAGCAGCTGGGGACAGGGGGAAACAGATACGCAGTATTTT.

The chain is built from TRBV30 and TRBJ1-5; D not certain. CDR1 is GTSNPN, CDR2 SVGIG, per germline (reference sequence). The CDR3 runs to 16 residues. Trimming stripped 5 bases from V and 3 bases from J, with 20 bases between. CDR3 protein: CAWEEKGLRVNQPQHF. The CDR3 DNA follows: TGTGCCTGGGAAGAGAAAGGACTCCGGGTCAATCAGCCCCAGCATTTT.

This clone showed up just once. This sequence joins TRBV9 and TRBJ2-7; 8 bases match TRBD2. This CDR3 has 14 amino acids. Germline CDR1 and CDR2: SGDLS and YYNGEE. The V gene end was trimmed by 5 bases and the J gene end by 3 bases; junction bases not matched to a gene: 7. The CDR3 bases are TGTGCCAGCAGTGAAGCGGGAGAGGTCTACGAGCAGTACTTC. Translating it yields CASSEAGEVYEQYF.